This note documents a single TCR beta chain sequence. What it binds is unknown. This entry belongs to a study of shared clonotypes between healthy human individuals. Only in-frame clones appear in the TCRdb table, and some are missing; sequencing was by immunoSEQ multiplex PCR. Among roughly 1,000,000 clones listed, 70% to 80% were seen once. Overall study findings and caveats: Only blood was sampled; tissue repertoires likely differ. A generally larger estimated richness was seen in naive subsets than in memory subsets.

Naive CD45RA+ and memory CD45RA-negative subsets were split from CD4+ cells. This CDR3 is 13 amino acids long. V was clipped by 4 bases and J by 7 bases; unmatched bases: 3. Germline V gene data show CDR1 as SGHDT and CDR2 as YYEEEE. The rearrangement joins TRBV5-6 to TRBJ2-7, with 12 bases that match TRBD1. Material: memory CD4+ T cells from PBMCs. Subset described: CD45RA-negative fraction. The clonotype originates from a man aged 18 to 29 in good health. Some clones in this sample may be carry-over from other donors' samples. CDR3 DNA: TGTGCCAGCAGCCGGGACAGGGGGCTTGAGCAGTACTTC. It specifies CASSRDRGLEQYF.